Sequencing of this T cell receptor beta chain was carried out in a study of blood T cells in healthy people across ages. V lost 1 base, J lost 2 bases, and 6 bases stayed unmatched. Per germline, CDR1 SGHTA and CDR2 FQGNSA. There are 16 residues in the CDR3. This clonotype was detected ten times or more. A sample-barcoded 5' primer and a J-beta primer mix were used in a second PCR of roughly 6 to 12 cycles. TCRdb reprocessed the 5' RACE reads via MiXCR and lists one record per CDR3 protein. The data show around 1,800,000 distinct CDR3 sequences, with about two fifths seen just once and 20% to 25% held by the top ten.

The sequenced material came from blood. The receptor was derived from a human donor in good health. The V and J genes are TRBV7-2 and TRBJ2-7; 9 positions match TRBD2. CDR3 protein: CASSLVAGANPYEQYF. In nucleotides, the CDR3 is TGTGCCAGCAGCTTAGTAGCGGGGGCTAACCCCTACGAGCAGTACTTC.